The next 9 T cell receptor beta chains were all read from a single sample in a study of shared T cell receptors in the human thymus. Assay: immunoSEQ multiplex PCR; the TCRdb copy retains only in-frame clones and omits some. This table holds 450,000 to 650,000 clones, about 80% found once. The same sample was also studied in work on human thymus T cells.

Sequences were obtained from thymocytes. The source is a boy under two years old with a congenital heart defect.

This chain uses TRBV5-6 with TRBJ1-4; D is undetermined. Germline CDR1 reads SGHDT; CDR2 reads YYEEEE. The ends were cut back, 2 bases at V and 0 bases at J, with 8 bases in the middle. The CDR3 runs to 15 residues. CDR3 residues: CASSFRRATNEKLFF. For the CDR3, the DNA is TGTGCCAGCAGCTTCAGACGGGCAACTAATGAAAAACTGTTTTTT.

Written as DNA, the CDR3 is TGTGCCAGCAGTGAGGAGGGCCCCTCCTCTGGGGCCAACGTCCTGACTTTC. Translation gives CASSEEGPSSGANVLTF. The chain carries TRBV6-1 and TRBJ2-6; D may be TRBD2 (6 bases). V was cut by 3 bases and J by 0 bases, with 12 bases left in between. The CDR3 is 17 amino acids. Germline CDR1 reads MNHNS; CDR2 reads SASEGT.

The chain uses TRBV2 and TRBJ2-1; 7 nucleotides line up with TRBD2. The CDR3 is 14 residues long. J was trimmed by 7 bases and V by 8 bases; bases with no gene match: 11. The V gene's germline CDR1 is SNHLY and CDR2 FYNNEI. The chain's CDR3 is CASPAWGGRNEQFF. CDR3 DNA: TGTGCCAGCCCTGCTTGGGGGGGACGGAATGAGCAGTTCTTC.

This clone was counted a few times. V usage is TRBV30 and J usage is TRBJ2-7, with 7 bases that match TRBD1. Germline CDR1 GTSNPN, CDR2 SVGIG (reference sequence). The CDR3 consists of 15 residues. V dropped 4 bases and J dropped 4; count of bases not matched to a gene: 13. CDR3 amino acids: CAWIPATGPSYEQYF. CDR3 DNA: TGTGCCTGGATTCCGGCGACAGGGCCGTCTTACGAGCAGTACTTC.

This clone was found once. CDR3 loop: CASTTEGGRASSYEQYF. The CDR3 region has the DNA TGTGCCAGCACCACAGAGGGGGGGCGGGCCTCATCCTACGAGCAGTACTTC. The rearrangement joins TRBV7-9 to TRBJ2-7, with D possibly TRBD2 on 7 matching bases. Germline CDR1 and CDR2: SEHNR and FQNEAQ (reference sequence). CDR3 length equals 17 residues. V was pared by 7 bases and J by 1 base, with 23 bases between.

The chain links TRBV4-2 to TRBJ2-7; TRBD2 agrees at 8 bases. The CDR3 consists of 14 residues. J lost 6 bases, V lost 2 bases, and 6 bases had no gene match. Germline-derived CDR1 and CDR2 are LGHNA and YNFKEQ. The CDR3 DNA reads TGTGCCAGCAGCCAACCCGGGAGGGGGTGCGAGCAGTACTTC. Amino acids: CASSQPGRGCEQYF.

DNA of the CDR3: TGTGCCAGCAGCGTCTCGAAGCAGGGGCGCTCCTACAATGAGCAGTTCTTC. It is translated as CASSVSKQGRSYNEQFF. J is TRBJ2-1 and V is TRBV21-1; TRBD1 was called by the table and not checked on the DNA. TRBV21-1 is termed a pseudogene. CDR3 length: 17 amino acids.

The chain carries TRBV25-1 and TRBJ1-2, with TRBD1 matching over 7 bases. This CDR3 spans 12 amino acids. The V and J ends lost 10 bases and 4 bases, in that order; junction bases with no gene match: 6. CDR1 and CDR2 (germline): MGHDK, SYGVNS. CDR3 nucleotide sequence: TGTGCCACCCTCGAGGGGGCCTATGGCTACACCTTC. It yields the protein CATLEGAYGYTF.

CDR3: CASSFFQRDISGTDTQYF. The CDR3 nucleotides read TGTGCCAGCAGTTTTTTCCAGCGGGACATCTCGGGCACAGATACGCAGTATTTT. J is TRBJ2-3 and V is TRBV28; D may be TRBD2 (7 bases). The germline V and J ends were trimmed by 3 bases and 1 base, with 20 bases remaining between them. The CDR3 has 18 residues. Germline V gene sequence: CDR1 MDHEN, CDR2 SYDVKM.